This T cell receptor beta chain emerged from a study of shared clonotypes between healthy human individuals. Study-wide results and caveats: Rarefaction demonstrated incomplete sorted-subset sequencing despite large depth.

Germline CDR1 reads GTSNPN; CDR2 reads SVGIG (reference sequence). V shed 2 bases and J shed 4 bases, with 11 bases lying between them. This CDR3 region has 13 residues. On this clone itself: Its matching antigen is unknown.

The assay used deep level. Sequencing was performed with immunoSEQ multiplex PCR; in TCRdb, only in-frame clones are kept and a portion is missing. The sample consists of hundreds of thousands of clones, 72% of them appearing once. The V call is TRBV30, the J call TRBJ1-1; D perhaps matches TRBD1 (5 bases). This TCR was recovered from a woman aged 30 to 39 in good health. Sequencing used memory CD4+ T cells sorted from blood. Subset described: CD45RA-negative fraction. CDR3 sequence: CAWSRQTGTEAFF. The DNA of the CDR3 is TGTGCCTGGAGTAGACAGACGGGCACTGAAGCTTTCTTT.